The sequence of this T cell receptor (beta chain) was determined in a study of Ad26.COV2.S vaccination and SARS-CoV-2 variants. Study summary: This donor came from the COV1001 trial of Ad26.COV2.S. Ad26.COV2.S shots went into the muscle once or twice, 56 days apart.

TCRdb's copy holds only in-frame clones and misses some; the assay was immunoSEQ multiplex PCR. Of around 350,000 clones listed, roughly 84% are singletons. Worth noting for this clone: The antigen remains undetermined.

Study-level findings and limits: Ad26.COV2.S recipients had broader spike-specific TCRs (P = 0.0014).

The treatment here: around 19 received Ad26.COV2.S at low or high dose, single or two shots; several received placebo; per-sample allocation not given. All samples were drawn on day 63, counting from the first vaccine or placebo injection. An Ad26 vector that expressed Wuhan-strain SARS-CoV-2 spike constituted the vaccine. Germline V gene sequence: CDR1 LGHDT, CDR2 YNNKEL (reference sequence). Trimming took 6 bases from V and 7 from J, leaving 13 bases between them. The length of the CDR3 is 13 residues. The V and J genes are TRBV3-1 (or the pseudogene TRBV3-2) and TRBJ1-5; D gene unclear. The material sequenced was peripheral blood, taken in a trial of Ad26.COV2.S vaccine versus placebo. The sequence was collected from a person aged 18-60 years who received the Ad26.COV2.S COVID-19 vaccine or a placebo. The CDR3 bases are TGTGCCAGCAGTCTAACCCGGGCGCAGCCCCAGCATTTT. Translation: CASSLTRAQPQHF.